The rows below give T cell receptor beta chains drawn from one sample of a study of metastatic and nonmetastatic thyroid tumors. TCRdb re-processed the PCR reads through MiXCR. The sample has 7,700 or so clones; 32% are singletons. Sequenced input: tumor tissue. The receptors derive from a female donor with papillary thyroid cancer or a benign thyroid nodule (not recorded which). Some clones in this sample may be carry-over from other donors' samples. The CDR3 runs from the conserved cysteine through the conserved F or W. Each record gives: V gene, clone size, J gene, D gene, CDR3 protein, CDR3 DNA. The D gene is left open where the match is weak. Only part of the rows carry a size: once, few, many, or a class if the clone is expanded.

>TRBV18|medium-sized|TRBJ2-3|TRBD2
CASSPVAGRDTQYF
TGTGCCAGCTCACCCGTAGCGGGACGTGATACGCAGTATTTT
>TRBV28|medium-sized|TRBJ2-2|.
CASSLLLSTASRPGELFF
TGTGCCAGCAGTTTGTTGCTATCAACTGCTAGCCGTCCCGGGGAGCTGTTTTTT
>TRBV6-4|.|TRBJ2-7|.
CARSPTYREELYF
TGTGCCCGCAGTCCCACATACAGGGAAGAGCTGTACTTC
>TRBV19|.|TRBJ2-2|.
CASSPRDNFMGTGELFF
TGTGCCAGTAGTCCCCGGGACAACTTTATGGGAACCGGGGAGCTGTTTTTT
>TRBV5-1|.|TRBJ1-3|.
CASSQTGGLADTIYF
TGCGCCAGCAGCCAAACGGGGGGCCTGGCGGACACCATATATTTT
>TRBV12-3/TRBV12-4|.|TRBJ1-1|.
CASSLGPNTEAFF
TGTGCCAGCAGTCTTGGACCAAACACTGAAGCTTTCTTT
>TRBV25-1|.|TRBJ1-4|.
CAISDQDGGGEKLFF
TGTGCCATCAGTGATCAGGACGGTGGAGGAGAAAAACTGTTTTTT
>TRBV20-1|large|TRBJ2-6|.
CSARAGSGANVLTF
TGCAGTGCCAGGGCGGGCTCTGGGGCCAACGTCCTGACTTTC
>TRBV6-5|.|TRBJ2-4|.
CASSLGGGNIQYF
TGTGCCAGCAGTTTAGGAGGGGGAAACATTCAGTACTTC
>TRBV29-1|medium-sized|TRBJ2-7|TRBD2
CSVERTSGSEQYF
TGCAGCGTTGAAAGGACTAGCGGGAGCGAGCAGTACTTC
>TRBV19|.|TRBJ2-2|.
CASSVSDGELFF
TGTGCCAGTAGCGTCAGCGACGGGGAGCTGTTTTTT
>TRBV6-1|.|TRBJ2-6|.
CASSERSSGANVLTF
TGTGCCAGCAGTGAAAGGTCCTCTGGGGCCAACGTCCTGACTTTC
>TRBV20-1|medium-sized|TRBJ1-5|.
CSAQRTGGGNQPQHF
TGCAGTGCTCAACGCACGGGTGGAGGCAATCAGCCCCAGCATTTT
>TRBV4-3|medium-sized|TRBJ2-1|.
CASSQEVRAFYNEQFF
TGCGCCAGCAGCCAAGAAGTTAGGGCGTTCTACAATGAGCAGTTCTTC
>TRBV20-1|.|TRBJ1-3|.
CSVQSSGNTIYF
TGCAGTGTTCAGTCCTCTGGAAACACCATATATTTT
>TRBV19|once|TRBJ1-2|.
CASSIPWPQDRLYGYTF
TGTGCCAGTAGTATACCCTGGCCCCAGGACAGACTCTATGGCTACACCTTC
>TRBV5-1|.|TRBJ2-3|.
CASSLDDADTQYF
TGCGCCAGCAGCTTGGACGACGCAGATACGCAGTATTTT
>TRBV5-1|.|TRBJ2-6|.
CASRYLGGEGTWAKVLTF
TGCGCCAGCAGATACCTAGGTGGTGAGGGGACTTGGGCCAAGGTCCTGACTTTC
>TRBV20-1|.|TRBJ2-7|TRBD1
CSADRGNYEQYF
TGCAGTGCGGACAGGGGGAACTACGAGCAGTACTTC
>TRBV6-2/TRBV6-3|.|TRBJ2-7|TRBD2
CASCASGSYEQYF
TGTGCCAGCTGTGCTAGCGGGAGCTACGAGCAGTACTTC
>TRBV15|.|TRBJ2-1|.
CATSGGYNEQFF
TGTGCCACCAGCGGGGGATACAATGAGCAGTTCTTC
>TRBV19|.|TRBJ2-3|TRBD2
CASGFRSGVQSTDTQYF
TGTGCCAGTGGTTTTAGGAGCGGGGTGCAGAGCACAGATACGCAGTATTTT
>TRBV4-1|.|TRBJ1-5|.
CASSQEDSRALPSQPQHF
TGCGCCAGCAGCCAAGAGGACAGCAGGGCTTTACCGAGTCAGCCCCAGCATTTT
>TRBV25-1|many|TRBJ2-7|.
CASSTYEQYF
TGTGCCAGCAGTACCTACGAGCAGTACTTC
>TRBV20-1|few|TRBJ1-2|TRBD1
CSASLRDRGLGGYTF
TGCAGTGCTTCCCTCCGGGACAGGGGGCTGGGTGGCTACACCTTC
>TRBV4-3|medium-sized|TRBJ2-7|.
CASSQGTGTSDYEQYF
TGCGCCAGCAGCCAAGGGACCGGGACTTCCGACTACGAGCAGTACTTC
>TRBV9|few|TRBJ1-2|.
CASSVDGTYGYTF
TGTGCCAGCAGCGTAGATGGTACCTATGGCTACACCTTC
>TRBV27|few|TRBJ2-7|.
CASSPSRARSPYEQYF
TGTGCCAGCAGTCCCTCCCGAGCCCGCTCCCCCTACGAGCAGTACTTC
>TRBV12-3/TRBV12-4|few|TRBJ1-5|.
CASSLAGSNQPQHF
TGTGCCAGCAGTTTAGCCGGGAGCAATCAGCCCCAGCATTTT
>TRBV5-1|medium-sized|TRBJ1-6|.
CASSTQDSAYGSPLHF
TGCGCCAGCAGCACCCAGGACAGTGCTTATGGTTCACCCCTCCACTTT
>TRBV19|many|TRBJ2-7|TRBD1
CASSMRRQGSWSYEQYF
TGTGCCAGTAGTATGAGGAGACAGGGGTCCTGGTCCTACGAGCAGTACTTC
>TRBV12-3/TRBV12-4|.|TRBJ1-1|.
CASSLGPNTEAFF
TGTGCCAGCAGTTTGGGCCCGAACACTGAAGCTTTCTTT
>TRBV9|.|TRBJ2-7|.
CASSGGKNEPYF
TGTGCCAGCAGTGGCGGAAAAAACGAGCCGTACTTC
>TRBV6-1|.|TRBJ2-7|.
CASSEGLVMGEQYF
TGTGCCAGCAGTGAAGGGCTGGTCATGGGGGAGCAGTACTTC
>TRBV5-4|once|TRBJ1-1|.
CASSLGTGEAFF
TGTGCCAGCAGCTTGGGTACGGGCGAAGCTTTCTTT
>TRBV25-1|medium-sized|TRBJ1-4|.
CASSFSTPGTNEKLFF
TGTGCCAGCAGTTTCTCCACCCCGGGAACTAATGAAAAACTGTTTTTT
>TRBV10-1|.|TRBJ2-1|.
CASSESGHYEQFF
TGCGCCAGCAGTGAGTCCGGTCACTATGAGCAGTTCTTC
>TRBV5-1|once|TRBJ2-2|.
CASSLGSGPGTGELFF
TGCGCCAGCAGCTTGGGGAGCGGGCCGGGCACCGGGGAGCTGTTTTTT
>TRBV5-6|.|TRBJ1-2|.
CASSYDRSMGCYTF
TGTGCCAGCAGCTACGACAGGTCGATGGGTTGCTACACCTTC
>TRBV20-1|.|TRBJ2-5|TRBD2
CSARDTGLGLGTQYF
TGCAGTGCTAGAGATACCGGACTAGGGCTCGGGACCCAGTACTTC
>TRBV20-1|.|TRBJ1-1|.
CSARDSRGAGVGAFF
TGCAGTGCTAGAGATTCCCGGGGGGCCGGAGTGGGTGCTTTCTTT
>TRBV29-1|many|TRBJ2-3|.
CSVEDTHTDTQYF
TGCAGCGTTGAAGACACTCATACGGATACGCAGTATTTT
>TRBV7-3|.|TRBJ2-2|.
CANSPGTLTGELFF
TGTGCCAACAGCCCCGGGACACTCACCGGGGAGCTGTTCTTT
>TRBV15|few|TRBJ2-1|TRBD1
CATSRDRRGSYNEQFF
TGTGCCACCAGCAGAGATCGCAGGGGGTCATACAATGAGCAGTTCTTC
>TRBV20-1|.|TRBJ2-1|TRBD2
CSAPISGGNEQFF
TGCAGTGCTCCTATTTCGGGAGGCAATGAGCAGTTCTTC
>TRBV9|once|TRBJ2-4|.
CASSPTGGGAKNIHYF
TGTGCCAGCAGCCCCACAGGAGGGGGAGCCAAAAACATTCATTACTTC
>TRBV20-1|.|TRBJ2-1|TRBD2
CSARSGGDYNEQFF
TGCAGTGCTAGGAGCGGGGGGGATTACAATGAGCAGTTCTTC
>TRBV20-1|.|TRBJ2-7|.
CSASDRGQPPYEQYF
TGCAGTGCTAGTGATAGGGGCCAGCCACCCTACGAGCAGTACTTC
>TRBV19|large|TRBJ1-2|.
CASSMEPTPNYGYTF
TGTGCCAGTAGTATGGAACCTACACCTAACTATGGCTACACCTTC